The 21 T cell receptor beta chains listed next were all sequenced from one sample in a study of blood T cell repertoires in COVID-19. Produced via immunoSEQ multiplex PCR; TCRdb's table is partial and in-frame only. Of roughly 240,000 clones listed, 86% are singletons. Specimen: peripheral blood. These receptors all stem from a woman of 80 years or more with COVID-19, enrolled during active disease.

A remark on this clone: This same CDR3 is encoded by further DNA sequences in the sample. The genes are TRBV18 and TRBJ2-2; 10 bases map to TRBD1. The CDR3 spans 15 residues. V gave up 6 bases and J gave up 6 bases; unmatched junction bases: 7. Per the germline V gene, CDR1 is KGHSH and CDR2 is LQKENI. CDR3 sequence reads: CASSPPGQGSGELFF. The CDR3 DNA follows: TGTGCCAGCTCCCCCCCGGGACAGGGGTCCGGGGAGCTGTTTTTT. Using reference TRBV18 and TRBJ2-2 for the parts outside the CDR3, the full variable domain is NAGVMQNPRHLVRRRGQEARLRCSPMKGHSHVYWYRQLPEEGLKFMVYLQKENIIDESGMPKERFSAEFPKEGPSILRIQQVVRGDSAAYFCASSPPGQGSGELFFGEGSRLTVL.

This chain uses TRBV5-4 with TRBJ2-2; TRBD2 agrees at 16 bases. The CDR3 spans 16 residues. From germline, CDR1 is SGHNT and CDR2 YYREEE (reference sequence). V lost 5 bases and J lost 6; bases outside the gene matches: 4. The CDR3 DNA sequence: TGTGCCAGCAGGAGCGGGACTAGCGGGGGGGCCGGGGAGCTGTTTTTT. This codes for CASRSGTSGGAGELFF.

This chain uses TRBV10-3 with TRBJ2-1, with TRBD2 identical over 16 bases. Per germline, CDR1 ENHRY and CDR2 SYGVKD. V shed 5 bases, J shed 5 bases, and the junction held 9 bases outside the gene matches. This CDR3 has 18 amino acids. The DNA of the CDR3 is TGTGCCATCAGTACCCCTACCGGGACTAGCGGGGGGGACAATGAGCAGTTCTTC. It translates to CAISTPTGTSGGDNEQFF.

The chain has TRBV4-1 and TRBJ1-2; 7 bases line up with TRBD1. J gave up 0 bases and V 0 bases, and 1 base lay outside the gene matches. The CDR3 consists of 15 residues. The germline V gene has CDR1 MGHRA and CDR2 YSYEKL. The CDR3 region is CASSQDDRANYGYTF. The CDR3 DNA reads TGCGCCAGCAGCCAAGACGACAGGGCTAACTATGGCTACACCTTC.

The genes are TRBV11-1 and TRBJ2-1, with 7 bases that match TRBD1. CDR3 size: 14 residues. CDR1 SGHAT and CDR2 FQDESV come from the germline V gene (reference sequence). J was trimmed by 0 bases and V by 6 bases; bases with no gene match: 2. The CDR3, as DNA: TGTGCCAGCAGGGGACAGAGCTCCTACAATGAGCAGTTCTTC. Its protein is CASRGQSSYNEQFF.

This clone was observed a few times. CDR3 amino acids: CASSRLAGLNEQFF. CDR3 nucleotides: TGTGCCAGCAGTAGACTAGCGGGGCTCAATGAGCAGTTCTTC. The chain links TRBV6-5 to TRBJ2-1; 11 positions match TRBD2. Germline V lookup: CDR1 MNHEY, CDR2 SVGAGI. Trimming removed 5 bases from V and 6 bases from J; junction bases left unmatched: 3. The CDR3 has 14 amino acids.

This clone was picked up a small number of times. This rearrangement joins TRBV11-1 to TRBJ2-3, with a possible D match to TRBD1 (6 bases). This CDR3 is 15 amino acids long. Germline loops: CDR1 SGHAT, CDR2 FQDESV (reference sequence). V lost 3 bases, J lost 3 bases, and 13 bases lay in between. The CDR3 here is CASSFGRGLTDTQYF. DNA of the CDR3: TGTGCCAGCAGCTTTGGCAGGGGTTTGACAGATACGCAGTATTTT.

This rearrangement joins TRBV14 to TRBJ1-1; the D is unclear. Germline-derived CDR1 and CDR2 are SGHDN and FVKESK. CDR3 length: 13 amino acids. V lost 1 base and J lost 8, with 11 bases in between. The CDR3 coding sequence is TGTGCCAGCAGCCAAGGACTCCCATCCGAAGCTTTCTTT. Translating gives CASSQGLPSEAFF.

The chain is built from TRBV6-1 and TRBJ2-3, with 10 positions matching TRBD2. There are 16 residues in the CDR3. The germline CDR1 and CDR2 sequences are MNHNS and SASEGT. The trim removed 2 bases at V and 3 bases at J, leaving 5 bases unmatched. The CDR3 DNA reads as TGTGCCAGCAGTGAAAATCCAGCGGGGGGGACAGATACGCAGTATTTT. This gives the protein CASSENPAGGTDTQYF.

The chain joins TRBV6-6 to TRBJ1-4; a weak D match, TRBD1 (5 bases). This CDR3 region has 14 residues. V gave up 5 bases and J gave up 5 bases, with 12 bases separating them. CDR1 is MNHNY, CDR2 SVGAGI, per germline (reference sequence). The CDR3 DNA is TGTGCCAGCAGTGCGGCGGGGGGAAATGAAAAACTGTTTTTT. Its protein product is CASSAAGGNEKLFF.

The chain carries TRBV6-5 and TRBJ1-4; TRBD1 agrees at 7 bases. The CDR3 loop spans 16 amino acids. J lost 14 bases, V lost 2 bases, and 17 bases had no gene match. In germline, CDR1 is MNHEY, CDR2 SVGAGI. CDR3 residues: CASSYPQGTAGRDLFF. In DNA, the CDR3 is TGTGCCAGCAGTTACCCCCAGGGGACAGCCGGAAGGGATCTGTTTTTT.

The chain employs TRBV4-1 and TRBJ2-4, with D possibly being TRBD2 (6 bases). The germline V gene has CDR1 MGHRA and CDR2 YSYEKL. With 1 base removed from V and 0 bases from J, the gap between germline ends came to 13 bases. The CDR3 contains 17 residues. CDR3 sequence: CASSQGNGRSAKNIQYF. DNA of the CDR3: TGCGCCAGCAGCCAAGGAAACGGGAGATCAGCCAAAAACATTCAGTACTTC.

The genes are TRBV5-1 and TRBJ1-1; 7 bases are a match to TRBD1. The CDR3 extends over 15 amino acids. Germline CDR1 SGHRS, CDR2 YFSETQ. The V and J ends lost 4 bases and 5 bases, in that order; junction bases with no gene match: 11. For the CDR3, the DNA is TGCGCCAGCAGCCCGGGAGGGGGCGCCGGAACTGAAGCTTTCTTT. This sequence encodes CASSPGGGAGTEAFF.

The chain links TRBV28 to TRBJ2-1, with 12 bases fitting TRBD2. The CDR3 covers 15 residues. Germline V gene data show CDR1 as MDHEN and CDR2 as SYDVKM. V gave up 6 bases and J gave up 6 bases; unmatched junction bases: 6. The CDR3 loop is CASSTLAGGSNEQFF. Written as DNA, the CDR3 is TGTGCCAGCAGCACACTAGCGGGGGGCAGCAATGAGCAGTTCTTC. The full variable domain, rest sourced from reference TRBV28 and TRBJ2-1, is DVKVTQSSRYLVKRTGEKVFLECVQDMDHENMFWYRQDPGLGLRLIYFSYDVKMKEKGDIPEGYSVSREKKERFSLILESASTNQTSMYLCASSTLAGGSNEQFFGPGTRLTVL.

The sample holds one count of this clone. The CDR3 here is CSASKTVISEAFF. The CDR3 DNA reads as TGCAGTGCTAGTAAGACAGTAATATCAGAAGCTTTCTTT. The gene calls are TRBV20-1 and TRBJ1-1, with D perhaps TRBD1 (5 bases). V was pared by 3 bases and J by 8 bases, with 16 bases between. The germline V gene encodes CDR1 DFQATT and CDR2 SNEGSKA (reference sequence). The CDR3 totals 13 residues.

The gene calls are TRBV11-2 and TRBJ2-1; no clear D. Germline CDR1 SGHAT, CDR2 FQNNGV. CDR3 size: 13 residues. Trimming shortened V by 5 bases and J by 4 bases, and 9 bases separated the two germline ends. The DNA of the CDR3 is TGTGCCAGCAGCCCCGCAGTGTACAATGAGCAGTTCTTC. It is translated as CASSPAVYNEQFF.

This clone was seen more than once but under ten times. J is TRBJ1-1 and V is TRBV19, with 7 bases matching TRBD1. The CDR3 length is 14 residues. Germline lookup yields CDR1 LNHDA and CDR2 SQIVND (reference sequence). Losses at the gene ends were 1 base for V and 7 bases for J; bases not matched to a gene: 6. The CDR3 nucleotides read TGTGCCAGTAGTATAGTCGGGGGACAGATTGAAGCTTTCTTT. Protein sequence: CASSIVGGQIEAFF.

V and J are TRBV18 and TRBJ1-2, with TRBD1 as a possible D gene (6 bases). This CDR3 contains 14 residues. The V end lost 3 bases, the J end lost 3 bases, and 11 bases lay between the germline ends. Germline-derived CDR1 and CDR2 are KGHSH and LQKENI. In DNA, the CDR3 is TGTGCCAGCTCACCTGGTCACAGGGACTATGGCTACACCTTC. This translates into CASSPGHRDYGYTF.

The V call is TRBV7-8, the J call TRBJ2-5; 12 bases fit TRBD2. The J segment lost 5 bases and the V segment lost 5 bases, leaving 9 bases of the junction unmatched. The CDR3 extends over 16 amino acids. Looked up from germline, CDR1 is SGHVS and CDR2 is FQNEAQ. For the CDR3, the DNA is TGTGCCAGCAGCGTTACTAGCGGGGGGTCCGATGAGACCCAGTACTTC. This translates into CASSVTSGGSDETQYF.

CDR3 loop: CAILTTNSGDYNEQFF. CDR3 nucleotide sequence: TGTGCCATCCTAACCACAAACAGCGGGGACTACAATGAGCAGTTCTTC. The chain joins TRBV10-3 to TRBJ2-1; 7 nucleotides align to TRBD2. Trimming cost V 8 bases and J 3 bases; bases outside gene matches: 13. CDR3 size: 16 residues. The germline gives CDR1 ENHRY, CDR2 SYGVKD.

This CDR3 reads CASSQTGLSGYTF. The CDR3 DNA reads as TGCGCCAGCAGCCAGACAGGGCTGAGCGGCTACACCTTC. The chain uses TRBV5-1 and TRBJ1-2; 7 bases match TRBD1. Germline CDR1 reads SGHRS; CDR2 reads YFSETQ. Trimming removed 4 bases from V and 8 bases from J; junction bases left unmatched: 8. This CDR3 is built from 13 residues.